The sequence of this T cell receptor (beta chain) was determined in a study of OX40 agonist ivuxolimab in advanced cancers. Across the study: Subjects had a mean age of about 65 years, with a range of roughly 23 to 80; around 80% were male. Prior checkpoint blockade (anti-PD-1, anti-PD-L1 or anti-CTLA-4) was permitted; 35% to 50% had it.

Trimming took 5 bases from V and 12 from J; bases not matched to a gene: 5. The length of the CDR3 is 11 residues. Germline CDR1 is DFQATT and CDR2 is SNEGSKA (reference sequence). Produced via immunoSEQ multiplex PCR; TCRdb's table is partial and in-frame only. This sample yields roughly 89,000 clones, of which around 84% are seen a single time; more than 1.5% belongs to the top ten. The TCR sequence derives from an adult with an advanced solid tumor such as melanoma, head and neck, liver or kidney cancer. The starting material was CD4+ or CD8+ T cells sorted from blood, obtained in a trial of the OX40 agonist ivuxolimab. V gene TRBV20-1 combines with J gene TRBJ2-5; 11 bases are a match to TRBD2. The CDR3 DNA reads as TGCAGTGCTGCCATAGCGGGGGGGGAGTACTTC. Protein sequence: CSAAIAGGEYF.